What follows are 31 T cell receptor beta chains derived from one specimen sequenced in a study of control samples from healthy donors and cancer patients. The data were produced by immunoSEQ multiplex PCR, yet TCRdb's version contains in-frame clones alone and is incomplete. This sample has roughly 100,000 clones, with about 85% found just once. Sequenced sample: blood. The origin of the receptors is a woman in her fifties or sixties in good health.

Notes on this clone: Other DNA sequences within the sample encode an identical CDR3. This chain uses TRBV6-2 or TRBV6-3 with TRBJ1-2; D is undetermined. Germline lookup yields CDR1 MNHEY and CDR2 SVGEGT. This CDR3 comprises 13 residues. The germline V and J ends were trimmed by 4 bases and 2 bases, with 8 bases remaining between them. As DNA, the CDR3 is TGTGCCAGCAGTTCGGGCAGAAACTATGGCTACACCTTC. Amino acid sequence: CASSSGRNYGYTF.

The V gene is TRBV6-2 or TRBV6-3, the J gene TRBJ2-1; no firm D call. From germline, CDR1 is MNHEY and CDR2 SVGEGT. V was pared by 5 bases and J by 9 bases, with 14 bases between. The CDR3 length is 13 residues. CDR3 sequence: CASSLPLKSEQFF. CDR3 bases: TGTGCCAGCAGTCTCCCATTGAAGAGTGAGCAGTTCTTC.

This chain links TRBV6-5 with TRBJ1-2, with 8 bases aligning to TRBD1. Germline V gives CDR1 MNHEY, CDR2 SVGAGI. The CDR3 sequence is 12 residues long. Losses at the gene ends were 8 bases for V and 8 bases for J; bases not matched to a gene: 7. In DNA form, the CDR3 reads TGTGCCAGCTCCTCAGGGGGCGTCGGCTACACCTTC. It codes for CASSSGGVGYTF.

The gene calls are TRBV19 and TRBJ2-1; possibly TRBD1 or TRBD2 for D (6 bases each). The V end lost 3 bases, the J end lost 9 bases, and 21 bases lay between the germline ends. The germline V gene has CDR1 LNHDA and CDR2 SQIVND (reference sequence). The CDR3 spans 16 residues. The CDR3 nucleotides are TGTGCCAGTAGTATGGGGGGCGCCAGGGGAGGAATTGAGCAGTTCTTC. Amino acids: CASSMGGARGGIEQFF.

The CDR3 reads CASSTDRVKFF. The CDR3 nucleotides read TGCGCCAGCAGCACGGACAGGGTGAAGTTCTTC. V usage is TRBV5-1 and J usage is TRBJ2-1, with 8 bases fitting TRBD1. Looked up from germline, CDR1 is SGHRS and CDR2 is YFSETQ. CDR3 length equals 11 residues. V was clipped by 4 bases and J by 14 bases; unmatched bases: 5. Combining the CDR3 with reference TRBV5-1 and TRBJ2-1 gives the whole variable domain KAGVTQTPRYLIKTRGQQVTLSCSPISGHRSVSWYQQTPGQGLQFLFEYFSETQRNKGNFPGRFSGRQFSNSRSEMNVSTLELGDSALYLCASSTDRVKFFGPGTRLTVL.

This clone was recorded once. The chain is built from TRBV18 and TRBJ1-1; the match to TRBD1 covers 9 bases. Germline values: CDR1 KGHSH, CDR2 LQKENI. The CDR3 spans 16 residues. Trimming cost V 3 bases and J 4 bases; bases outside gene matches: 9. The CDR3 reads CASSPTITGGFTEAFF. CDR3 in DNA: TGTGCCAGCTCACCTACCATTACAGGGGGCTTCACTGAAGCTTTCTTT.

The chain joins TRBV27 to TRBJ1-1; 8 bases are a match to TRBD1. Looked up from germline, CDR1 is MNHEY and CDR2 is SMNVEV (reference sequence). The junction had 20 bases not matched to a gene; V was cut back by 5 bases and J by 6 bases. The length of the CDR3 is 18 residues. The DNA of the CDR3 is TGTGCCAGCAGTAAAGGGCGGACAGGGTCAATCTGGGTTTCTGAAGCTTTCTTT. Its translation: CASSKGRTGSIWVSEAFF.

This chain uses TRBV7-2 with TRBJ1-2; D gene uncertain. CDR3 length equals 14 residues. V was trimmed by 3 bases and J by 10 bases, leaving 18 bases between them. CDR1 SGHTA and CDR2 FQGNSA come from the germline V gene. CDR3 amino acids: CASSLKWDQRDYTF. The CDR3 nucleotides read TGTGCCAGCAGCTTGAAGTGGGATCAACGGGACTACACCTTC.

Here the CDR3 DNA reads TGTGCCAGCAGCTCCATCAGCGGGGGGTCATGGGCCCAGTACTTC. Residues: CASSSISGGSWAQYF. The chain recombines TRBV11-2 with TRBJ2-5; 9 nucleotides line up with TRBD2. The ends lost 4 bases at V and 9 bases at J; junction bases unmatched: 12. Germline-derived CDR1 and CDR2 are SGHAT and FQNNGV. This CDR3 is 15 amino acids long.

This chain joins TRBV29-1 and TRBJ1-2; D gene ambiguous. V lost 3 bases, J lost 5 bases, and 7 bases lay in between. Germline CDR1 reads SQVTM; CDR2 reads ANQGSEA. The CDR3 contains 11 residues. CDR3 sequence (DNA): TGCAGCGTTGAGGAGGGATATGGCTACACCTTC. Its protein is CSVEEGYGYTF.

The chain couples TRBV29-1 to TRBJ1-2; weak D call: TRBD1 (6 bases). The CDR3 runs 15 residues. V gave up 0 bases and J gave up 5 bases, with 16 bases separating them. CDR1 and CDR2 from the germline V gene are SQVTM and ANQGSEA. Here the CDR3 DNA reads TGCAGCGTTGAAGATGGCGGGGGCCAGAGGTATGGCTACACCTTC. Protein sequence: CSVEDGGGQRYGYTF.

V usage is TRBV19 and J usage is TRBJ2-2; D uncertain. Germline V lookup: CDR1 LNHDA, CDR2 SQIVND (reference sequence). V was shortened by 6 bases and J by 1 base, with 15 bases between the two germline ends. CDR3 length: 16 residues. The CDR3 bases are TGTGCCAGTAGGTCGACAAGGTCTGGGAACACCGGGGAGCTGTTTTTT. Its protein is CASRSTRSGNTGELFF.

V gene TRBV6-5 combines with J gene TRBJ1-1, with TRBD1 as a possible D gene (5 bases). The CDR3 totals 12 residues. Germline V gene lookup returns CDR1 MNHEY and CDR2 SVGAGI. V lost 6 bases, J lost 6 bases, and 11 bases lay in between. CDR3 sequence: CASRVGDAEAFF. Here the CDR3 DNA reads TGTGCCAGCAGGGTCGGGGACGCTGAAGCTTTCTTT.

The genes are TRBV28 and TRBJ2-5; 8 bases are shared with TRBD2. Trimming cost V 3 bases and J 4 bases; bases outside gene matches: 10. CDR1 MDHEN and CDR2 SYDVKM come from the germline V gene. The CDR3 has 16 amino acids. CDR3 DNA: TGTGCCAGCAGTTTCCCCCAGGCGGGAGGTGGAGAGACCCAGTACTTC. Protein: CASSFPQAGGGETQYF. The full variable domain, in which reference TRBV28 and TRBJ2-5 provide the parts outside the CDR3, is DVKVTQSSRYLVKRTGEKVFLECVQDMDHENMFWYRQDPGLGLRLIYFSYDVKMKEKGDIPEGYSVSREKKERFSLILESASTNQTSMYLCASSFPQAGGGETQYFGPGTRLLVL.

This chain uses TRBV6-1 with TRBJ2-7; tentatively, D is TRBD1 or TRBD2 (5 bases each). This CDR3 comprises 16 residues. Germline V gene data show CDR1 as MNHNS and CDR2 as SASEGT. Trimming pared 6 bases from V and 1 base from J, leaving 19 bases between. Here the CDR3 DNA reads TGTGCCAGCAGCGAACGAGGGGCCAGACTTTCCTACGAGCAGTACTTC. It is translated as CASSERGARLSYEQYF.

V is TRBV6-5 and J is TRBJ2-3; D gene ambiguous. The CDR3 has 13 residues. V was pared by 5 bases and J by 1 base, with 7 bases between. Per the germline V gene, CDR1 is MNHEY and CDR2 is SVGAGI. The CDR3 is CASSRVGTDTQYF. The DNA of the CDR3 is TGTGCCAGCAGTCGGGTGGGCACAGATACGCAGTATTTT.

The chain couples TRBV19 to TRBJ2-5, with TRBD2 matching over 11 bases. Per the germline V gene, CDR1 is LNHDA and CDR2 is SQIVND (reference sequence). V lost 2 bases, J lost 4 bases, and 6 bases stayed unmatched. This CDR3 spans 16 amino acids. DNA for the CDR3: TGTGCCAGTAGTATAAAGACCGGACTAGCGGGAGAGACCCAGTACTTC. This sequence encodes CASSIKTGLAGETQYF. Variable domain in full (rest from reference TRBV19 and TRBJ2-5): DGGITQSPKYLFRKEGQNVTLSCEQNLNHDAMYWYRQDPGQGLRLIYYSQIVNDFQKGDIAEGYSVSREKKESFPLTVTSAQKNPTAFYLCASSIKTGLAGETQYFGPGTRLLVL.

The chain recombines TRBV6-5 with TRBJ2-7, with 7 bases fitting TRBD2. V shed 2 bases, J shed 5 bases, and the junction held 9 bases outside the gene matches. Per germline, CDR1 MNHEY and CDR2 SVGAGI. The CDR3 runs 15 residues. This CDR3 reads CASSYRGREVNEQYF. The CDR3 DNA reads TGTGCCAGCAGTTACCGAGGCCGGGAGGTGAACGAGCAGTACTTC.

The chain has TRBV6-2 or TRBV6-3 and TRBJ1-5; tentatively, D is TRBD1 (6 bases). The CDR3 sequence is 14 residues long. The ends were cut back, 5 bases at V and 3 bases at J, with 11 bases in the middle. The germline V gene has CDR1 MNHEY and CDR2 SVGEGT. CDR3 sequence reads: CASSVGQLNQPQHF. DNA for the CDR3: TGTGCCAGCAGTGTCGGACAGCTCAATCAGCCCCAGCATTTT.

The sample holds one count of this clone. Other DNA sequences in this sample translate to the same CDR3. The V call is TRBV5-8, the J call TRBJ1-5; D unresolved. The CDR3 length is 15 residues. The germline V gene has CDR1 SGHTS and CDR2 YDEGEE. V was clipped by 1 base and J by 1 base, with 9 bases between them. The CDR3 DNA follows: TGTGCCAGCAGCTTGAGGGTGAACAGCAATCAGCCCCAGCATTTT. Its translation: CASSLRVNSNQPQHF.

The chain combines TRBV5-1 with TRBJ2-7, with a possible D match to TRBD1 (6 bases). V was pared by 3 bases and J by 2 bases, with 12 bases between. Germline lookup yields CDR1 SGHRS and CDR2 YFSETQ. The CDR3 loop spans 14 amino acids. CDR3 in amino acids: CASSSGHSTYEQYF. DNA for the CDR3: TGCGCCAGCAGCTCGGGACACTCCACCTACGAGCAGTACTTC.

The chain uses TRBV27 and TRBJ1-2; 9 positions match TRBD1. The germline gives CDR1 MNHEY, CDR2 SMNVEV (reference sequence). This CDR3 has 19 residues. Trimming took 5 bases from V and 3 from J; bases not matched to a gene: 19. CDR3 amino acids: CASSKNFAGQGSVHYGYTF. CDR3 coding DNA: TGTGCCAGCAGTAAAAACTTCGCGGGACAGGGATCAGTTCACTATGGCTACACCTTC.

This clone was seen just once. The chain uses TRBV6-6 and TRBJ2-2; D not certain. The V end was cut by 2 bases, the J end by 7 bases, with 5 bases between. This CDR3 comprises 12 residues. In germline, CDR1 is MNHNY, CDR2 SVGAGI (reference sequence). CDR3 nucleotides: TGTGCCAGCAGTTACCAGGTCGGGGAGCTGTTTTTT. Translation: CASSYQVGELFF.

V and J are TRBV12-3 or TRBV12-4 and TRBJ1-2; D is unclear. V lost 5 bases to trimming and J lost 0 bases, with 7 bases between them. The CDR3 contains 13 residues. This CDR3 is CASSQTANYGYTF. In DNA, the CDR3 is TGTGCCAGCAGTCAAACAGCTAACTATGGCTACACCTTC.

This chain joins TRBV7-9 and TRBJ1-2; 10 bases are shared with TRBD1. CDR1 SEHNR and CDR2 FQNEAQ come from the germline V gene (reference sequence). V lost 0 bases and J lost 6; bases outside the gene matches: 10. The CDR3 length is 17 residues. CDR3 in DNA: TGTGCCAGCAGCTTAGCGGGACAGGGGAAAAGTCTCGATGGCTACACCTTC. This gives the protein CASSLAGQGKSLDGYTF.

This chain uses TRBV19 with TRBJ2-3; D may be TRBD1 or TRBD2 (5 bases each). This CDR3 contains 15 residues. The V end lost 3 bases, the J end lost 2 bases, and 12 bases lay between the germline ends. Germline values: CDR1 LNHDA, CDR2 SQIVND (reference sequence). The DNA of the CDR3 is TGTGCCAGTAGTATTTACCAGGGAGTCACAGATACGCAGTATTTT. Translated: CASSIYQGVTDTQYF.

V is TRBV4-1 and J is TRBJ1-5; TRBD1 is a possible D gene (6 bases). Germline CDR1 and CDR2: MGHRA and YSYEKL. V was clipped by 4 bases and J by 11 bases, with 21 bases between them. The CDR3 spans 15 residues. The CDR3 bases are TGCGCCAGCAGCCGAGAGACAGGTCCAAGTCTAGCCCAGCATTTT. Protein sequence: CASSRETGPSLAQHF.

This chain connects TRBV4-2 to TRBJ2-2; the match to TRBD2 covers 10 bases. V dropped 4 bases and J dropped 3; count of bases not matched to a gene: 5. Germline loops: CDR1 LGHNA, CDR2 YNFKEQ. This CDR3 is built from 16 residues. Written as DNA, the CDR3 is TGTGCCAGCAGCCTTCAGCGGGGGGGCGACACCGGGGAGCTGTTTTTT. It translates to CASSLQRGGDTGELFF.

This clone was counted between two and nine times. The rearrangement uses TRBV7-2 and TRBJ1-3, with 7 bases aligning to TRBD1. The germline CDR1 and CDR2 sequences are SGHTA and FQGNSA. Trimming took 3 bases from V and 0 from J; bases not matched to a gene: 2. The CDR3 totals 15 residues. The CDR3 reads CASSLRTGSGNTIYF. The CDR3 nucleotides are TGTGCCAGCAGCTTGAGGACAGGCTCTGGAAACACCATATATTTT.

The chain uses TRBV7-3 and TRBJ1-3, with D hard to call. CDR1 and CDR2 from the germline V gene are SGHTA and FQGTGA. This CDR3 spans 13 amino acids. V dropped 3 bases and J dropped 2 bases, with 5 bases sitting between them. CDR3 loop: CASSLGPGNTIYF. Written as DNA, the CDR3 is TGTGCCAGCAGCTTGGGTCCTGGAAACACCATATATTTT. Full variable domain (remainder filled in from reference TRBV7-3 and TRBJ1-3): GAGVSQTPSNKVTEKGKYVELRCDPISGHTALYWYRQSLGQGPEFLIYFQGTGAADDSGLPNDRFFAVRPEGSVSTLKIQRTERGDSAVYLCASSLGPGNTIYFGEGSWLTVV.

The gene calls are TRBV18 and TRBJ2-5; 10 nucleotides line up with TRBD1. The CDR3 extends over 14 amino acids. The ends lost 5 bases at V and 5 bases at J; junction bases unmatched: 5. Germline lookup yields CDR1 KGHSH and CDR2 LQKENI. CDR3 nucleotide sequence: TGTGCCAGCTCAAAGCCGGGACAGGGGGAGACCCAGTACTTC. This encodes CASSKPGQGETQYF.